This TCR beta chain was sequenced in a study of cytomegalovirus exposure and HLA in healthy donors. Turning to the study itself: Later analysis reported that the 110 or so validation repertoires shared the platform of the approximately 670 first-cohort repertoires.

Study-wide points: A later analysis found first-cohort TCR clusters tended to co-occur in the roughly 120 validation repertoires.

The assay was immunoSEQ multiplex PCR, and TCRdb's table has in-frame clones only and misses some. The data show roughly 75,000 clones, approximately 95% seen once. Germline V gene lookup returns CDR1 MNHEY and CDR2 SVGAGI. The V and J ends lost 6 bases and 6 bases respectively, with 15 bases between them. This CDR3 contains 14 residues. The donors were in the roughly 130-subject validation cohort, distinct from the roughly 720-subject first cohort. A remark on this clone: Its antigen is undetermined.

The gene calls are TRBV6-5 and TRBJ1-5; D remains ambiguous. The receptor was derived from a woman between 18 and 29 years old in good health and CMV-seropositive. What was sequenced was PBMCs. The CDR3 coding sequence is TGTGCCAGCAGCCCCCGGGCTAGCGGTCAGCCCCAGCATTTT. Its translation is CASSPRASGQPQHF.